The 9 T cell receptor beta chains reported below all come from one sample, sequenced in a study of cytomegalovirus exposure and HLA in healthy donors. The PCR employed 60 Vbeta primers together with 13 Jbeta primers. TCRdb's copy holds only in-frame clones and misses some; the assay was immunoSEQ multiplex PCR. The data contain under 130,000 clones, 69% of them singletons. Source material: PBMCs. The receptor source for this set is a man aged 30 to 39 in good health and CMV-seronegative.

The chain carries TRBV19 and TRBJ1-4, with D maybe TRBD1 (6 bases). The CDR3 has 14 amino acids. Looked up from germline, CDR1 is LNHDA and CDR2 is SQIVND (reference sequence). V was cut by 9 bases and J by 6 bases, with 17 bases left in between. CDR3 DNA sequence: TGTGCCAGCCGGGGGGGCAGGGCGGATGAAAAACTGTTTTTT. Protein product: CASRGGRADEKLFF.

The chain joins TRBV30 to TRBJ1-1; D possibly corresponds to TRBD1 (5 bases). This CDR3 region has 14 residues. With 3 bases removed from V and 4 bases from J, the gap between germline ends came to 15 bases. The germline V gene encodes CDR1 GTSNPN and CDR2 SVGIG (reference sequence). CDR3 in amino acids: CAWRRLTGGTEAFF. The CDR3 DNA reads TGTGCCTGGAGGCGCCTGACGGGGGGCACTGAAGCTTTCTTT.

The chain is built from TRBV30 and TRBJ2-3; no reliable D call. The CDR3 extends over 15 amino acids. Germline V gene lookup returns CDR1 GTSNPN and CDR2 SVGIG (reference sequence). Trimming left V 0 bases short and J 2 bases short, with 12 bases between. In DNA form, the CDR3 reads TGTGCCTGGAGTGTTAGTCTCCCACTCACAGATACGCAGTATTTT. It specifies CAWSVSLPLTDTQYF.

The chain uses TRBV7-2 and TRBJ2-1; 8 positions agree with TRBD2. CDR1 is SGHTA, CDR2 FQGNSA, per germline. V lost 4 bases and J lost 6; bases outside the gene matches: 14. There are 17 residues in the CDR3. CDR3 in DNA: TGTGCCAGCAGCTCTCACACCTACCTCAGCGGGAGCAATGAGCAGTTCTTC. This translates into CASSSHTYLSGSNEQFF.

Comments on this clone: The same CDR3 arises from other DNA sequences in this sample as well. The V call is TRBV28, the J call TRBJ2-7, with a tentative D call TRBD2 (6 bases). CDR1 and CDR2 from the germline V gene are MDHEN and SYDVKM. CDR3 length: 14 residues. The germline V and J ends were trimmed by 3 bases and 4 bases, with 13 bases remaining between them. CDR3 nucleotides: TGTGCCAGCAGTTTTCCGTTTGGGGGGTACGAGCAGTACTTC. Translation: CASSFPFGGYEQYF.

The chain couples TRBV7-2 to TRBJ1-2; 11 bases line up with TRBD1. The CDR3 is 16 amino acids. The germline V gene encodes CDR1 SGHTA and CDR2 FQGNSA. With 6 bases clipped from V and 8 bases from J, the junction kept 14 bases outside the gene matches. CDR3 residues: CASRFNVGQGAQGYTF. DNA for the CDR3: TGTGCCAGCAGGTTTAATGTCGGACAGGGGGCACAGGGCTACACCTTC.

This clone was counted only a few times. The V call is TRBV9, the J call TRBJ1-2; maybe TRBD1 (5 bases). Germline V gene lookup returns CDR1 SGDLS and CDR2 YYNGEE. With 3 bases removed from V and 8 bases from J, the gap between germline ends came to 14 bases. This CDR3 has 13 amino acids. DNA for the CDR3: TGTGCCAGCAGCGCCGGGGGGGGACGGGGCTACACCTTC. Its protein is CASSAGGGRGYTF.

The chain joins TRBV4-3 to TRBJ2-1; D is possibly TRBD2 (6 bases). The germline V gene has CDR1 LGHNA and CDR2 YSLEER. The CDR3 sequence is 16 residues long. V was shortened by 4 bases and J by 10 bases, with 23 bases between the two germline ends. CDR3 region: CASSPQGSRGTTEQFF. CDR3 bases: TGCGCCAGCAGCCCTCAAGGGTCTCGCGGGACCACCGAGCAGTTCTTC.

Only a few counts were recorded for this clone. The chain is built from TRBV4-3 and TRBJ2-7, with D possibly being TRBD2 (6 bases). Per germline, CDR1 LGHNA and CDR2 YSLEER. This CDR3 comprises 15 residues. Trimming shortened V by 1 base and J by 0 bases, and 10 bases separated the two germline ends. This CDR3 is CASSQGAGSSYEQYF. The CDR3 region has the DNA TGCGCCAGCAGCCAAGGAGCGGGTTCCTCCTACGAGCAGTACTTC.